The T cell receptor beta chain under discussion was sequenced for a study of OX40 agonist ivuxolimab in advanced cancers. Study-wide context: Of the participants, around 43% had some prior anti-PD-1, anti-PD-L1 or anti-CTLA-4 therapy, which was allowed. Whole-study results and caveats: There was clonal expansion of CD4+ and CD8+ blood T cells by week 6 at 0.1 to 3.0 mg/kg. Normalized T-cell clonal expansion was also low in a subset of nonresponders. On average, a greater number of expanded clones characterised CD8+ T cells relative to CD4+.

With 0 bases removed from V and 9 bases from J, the gap between germline ends came to 9 bases. The germline V gene encodes CDR1 MGHDK and CDR2 SYGVNS. The CDR3 spans 14 residues. The table came from immunoSEQ multiplex PCR; TCRdb's copy has only in-frame clones and leaves some out. In the table there are 60,000 to 65,000 clones, about 80% of which are singletons. As concerns this clone: Its antigen is undetermined.

J is TRBJ1-6 and V is TRBV25-1, with unresolved D. Source: CD4+ or CD8+ T cells sorted from blood, taken in a trial of the OX40 agonist ivuxolimab. The TCR was taken from an adult with an advanced solid tumor such as melanoma, head and neck, liver or kidney cancer. The chain's CDR3 is CASSEYMGTSPLHF. In DNA form, the CDR3 reads TGTGCCAGCAGTGAATACATGGGCACTTCACCCCTCCACTTT.